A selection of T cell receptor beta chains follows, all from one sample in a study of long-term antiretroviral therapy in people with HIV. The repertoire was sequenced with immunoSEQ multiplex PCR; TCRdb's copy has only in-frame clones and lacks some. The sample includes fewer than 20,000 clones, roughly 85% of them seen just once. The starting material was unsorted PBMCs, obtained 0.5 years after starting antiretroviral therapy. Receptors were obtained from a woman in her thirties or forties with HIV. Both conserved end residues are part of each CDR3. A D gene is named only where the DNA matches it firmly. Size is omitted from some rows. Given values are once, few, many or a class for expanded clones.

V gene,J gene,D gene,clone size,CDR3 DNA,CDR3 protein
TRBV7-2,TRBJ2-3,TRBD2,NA,TGTGCCAGCAGCCGAATAGCGGGAGATATTTGGACAGATACGCAGTATTTT,CASSRIAGDIWTDTQYF
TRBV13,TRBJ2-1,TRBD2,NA,TGTGCCAGCAGCTTAGGACTAGCGGGAGATCGTGAGCAGTTCTTC,CASSLGLAGDREQFF
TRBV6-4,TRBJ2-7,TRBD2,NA,TGTGCCAGCCGAAAGCGGGAGAACCACGAGCAGTACTTC,CASRKRENHEQYF
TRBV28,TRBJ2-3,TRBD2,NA,TGTGCCAGCAGTTTATTGCGGGAGGGCCACTCAGATACGCAGTATTTT,CASSLLREGHSDTQYF
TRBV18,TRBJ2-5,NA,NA,TGTGCCAGCTCACCGCGGGGAGAGACCCAGTACTTC,CASSPRGETQYF
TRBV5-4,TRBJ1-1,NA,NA,TGTGCCAGCAGCTTAAACAGGGAAGAAAAAACTGAAGCTTTCTTT,CASSLNREEKTEAFF
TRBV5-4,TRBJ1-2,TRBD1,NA,TGTGCCAGCAGCTTGGGTGGACAGGGGCTTTCCTATGGCTACACCTTC,CASSLGGQGLSYGYTF
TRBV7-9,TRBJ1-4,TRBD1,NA,TGTGCCAGCAGCTTAGGGGACAGGGAACTGTTTTTT,CASSLGDRELFF
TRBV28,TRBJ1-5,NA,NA,TGTGCCAGCAGTCGATCAGGGGGCAATCAGCCCCAGCATTTT,CASSRSGGNQPQHF
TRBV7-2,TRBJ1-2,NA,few,TGTGCCAGCAGCCCGGGGTTCCTTGGCTACACCTTC,CASSPGFLGYTF
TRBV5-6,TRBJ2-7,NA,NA,TGTGCCAGCAGCAGGGTGTACGAGCAGTACTTC,CASSRVYEQYF
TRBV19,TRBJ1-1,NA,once,TGTGCCAGTAGTATCTCGTCAGGGAACACTGAAGCTTTCTTT,CASSISSGNTEAFF
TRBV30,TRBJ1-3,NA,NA,TGTGCCTGGGGAACAGGTTTTGGAAACACCATATATTTT,CAWGTGFGNTIYF
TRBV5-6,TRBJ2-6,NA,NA,TGTGCCAGCAGCTTGCCCTCTGGGGCCAACGTCCTGACTTTC,CASSLPSGANVLTF
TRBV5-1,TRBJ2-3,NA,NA,TGCGCCAGCAGCTTGGGCGGGCCCGACCCAAGAGATACGCAGTATTTT,CASSLGGPDPRDTQYF
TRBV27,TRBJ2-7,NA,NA,TGTGCCAGCAGTTCACTGACGAAGACCTACGAGCAGTACTTC,CASSSLTKTYEQYF
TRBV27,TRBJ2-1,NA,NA,TGTGCCAGCAGTATAACAGAGTACAATGAGCAGTTCTTC,CASSITEYNEQFF
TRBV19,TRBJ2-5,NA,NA,TGTGCCAGTAGTAATTTGCAGTCAGAGACCCAGTACTTC,CASSNLQSETQYF
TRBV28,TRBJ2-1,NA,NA,TGTGCCAGCAGCTCCGGGACCCTCACCTACAATGAGCAGTTCTTC,CASSSGTLTYNEQFF
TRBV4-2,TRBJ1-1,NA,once,TGTGCCAGCAGCCACGCAGGGGTGGCTGAAGCTTTCTTT,CASSHAGVAEAFF
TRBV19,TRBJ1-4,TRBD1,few,TGTGCCAGTAAGGACAGGGCGACTGAAAAACTGTTTTTT,CASKDRATEKLFF
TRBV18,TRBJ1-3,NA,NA,TGTGCCAGCTCACAGGAAATTAATCTCTCTGGAAACACCATATATTTT,CASSQEINLSGNTIYF
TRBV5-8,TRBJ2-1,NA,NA,TGTGCCAGCAGTACGGGAGATCCCTATGAGCAGTTCTTC,CASSTGDPYEQFF
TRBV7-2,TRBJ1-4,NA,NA,TGTGCCAGCAGCAGGGCGGGAGAAAAACTGTTTTTT,CASSRAGEKLFF
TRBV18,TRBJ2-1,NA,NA,TGTGCCAGCTCACCCCCGGGACTTAACTACAATGAGCAGTTCTTC,CASSPPGLNYNEQFF
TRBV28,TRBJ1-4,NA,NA,TGTGCCAGCAGTTTATGGCGACTGATAGCAACTAATGAAAAACTGTTTTTT,CASSLWRLIATNEKLFF
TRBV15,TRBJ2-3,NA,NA,TGTGCCACCAGCAGAGGTGGAGGGATGGCAGATACGCAGTATTTT,CATSRGGGMADTQYF
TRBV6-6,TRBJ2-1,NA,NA,TGTGCCAGCAGTTTCTACAATGAGCAGTTCTTC,CASSFYNEQFF
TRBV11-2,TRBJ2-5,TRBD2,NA,TGTGCCAGCAGCCCCGGAGCGGGAGGGGGGTTAGAGACCCAGTACTTC,CASSPGAGGGLETQYF
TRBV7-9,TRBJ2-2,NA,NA,TGTGCCAGCATTTCCCAGGAGACAGGGAACACCGGGGAGCTGTTTTTT,CASISQETGNTGELFF
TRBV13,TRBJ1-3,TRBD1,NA,TGTGCCAGCAGCCCAGGACAGGGACGAAACACCATATATTTT,CASSPGQGRNTIYF
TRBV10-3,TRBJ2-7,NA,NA,TGTGCCATCAGCTCCGGACCGCAAAGCTCCTACGAGCAGTACTTC,CAISSGPQSSYEQYF
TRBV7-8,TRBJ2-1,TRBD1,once,TGTGCCAGCAGCTTACTGCCGGGACAGGGAGATAATGAGCAGTTCTTC,CASSLLPGQGDNEQFF
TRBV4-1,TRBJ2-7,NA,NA,TGCGCCAGCAGCCAAGATTCAGGGTCCTCCTACGAGCAGTACTTC,CASSQDSGSSYEQYF
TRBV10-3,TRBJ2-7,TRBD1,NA,TGTGCCATCAGGAAGTCGACAGGGCCCTACGAGCAGTACTTC,CAIRKSTGPYEQYF
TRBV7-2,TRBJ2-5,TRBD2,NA,TGTGCCAGCAGCTTAGGGATGGCTAGCGGGGAGACCCAGTACTTC,CASSLGMASGETQYF
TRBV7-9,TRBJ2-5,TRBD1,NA,TGTGCCAGCAGTTTCCCAGACAGGGTAGGAGAGACCCAGTACTTC,CASSFPDRVGETQYF
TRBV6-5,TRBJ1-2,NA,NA,TGTGCCAGCAGTTACCCGGAATCTGACTACACCTTC,CASSYPESDYTF
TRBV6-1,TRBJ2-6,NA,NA,TGTGCCAGCAGCACCCAGTCCTCTGGGGCCAACGTCCTGACTTTC,CASSTQSSGANVLTF
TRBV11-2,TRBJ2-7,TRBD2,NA,TGTGCCAGCAGCTTAGATTGGGGACTAGCGGGCGTGACCTACGAGCAGTACTTC,CASSLDWGLAGVTYEQYF
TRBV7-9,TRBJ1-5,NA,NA,TGTGCCAGCAGCTTAAGTGGGGACAATCAGCCCCAGCATTTT,CASSLSGDNQPQHF
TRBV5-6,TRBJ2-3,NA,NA,TGTGCCAGCAGCTTAAGATCCGGGACCACAGATACGCAGTATTTT,CASSLRSGTTDTQYF
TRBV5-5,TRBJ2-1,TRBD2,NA,TGTGCCAGCAGCTTGGGCCCCAGACTAGCGGGAGTGAATGAGCAGTTCTTC,CASSLGPRLAGVNEQFF
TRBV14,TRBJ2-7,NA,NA,TGTGCCAGCAGCCCCGGCGCGGGTCCGCAGTACTTC,CASSPGAGPQYF
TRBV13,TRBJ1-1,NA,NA,TGTGCCAGCAGCCCCGGGACTTCCCAGGGCACTGAAGCTTTCTTT,CASSPGTSQGTEAFF
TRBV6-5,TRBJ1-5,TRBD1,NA,TGTGCCAGCAGTGGGACAGGGGGCTTACAGCCCCAGCATTTT,CASSGTGGLQPQHF
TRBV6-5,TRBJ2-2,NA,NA,TGTGCCAGCACCGAAGCCGGGAGGGAGCTGTTTTTT,CASTEAGRELFF
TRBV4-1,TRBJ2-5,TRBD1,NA,TGCGCCAGCAGCCAAAGGGGACAGGGAACGATGGGAGAGACCCAGTACTTC,CASSQRGQGTMGETQYF
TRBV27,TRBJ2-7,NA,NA,TGTGCCAGCAGTATGACAGCCTCCTACGAGCAGTACTTC,CASSMTASYEQYF
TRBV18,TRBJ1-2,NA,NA,TGTGCCAGCTCACCCCCAGGACGGGGTCCTTATGGCTACACCTTC,CASSPPGRGPYGYTF
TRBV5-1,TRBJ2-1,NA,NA,TGCGCCAGCAGCCAAGGACACGGGGTGAGGGTTGGTAATGAGCAGTTCTTC,CASSQGHGVRVGNEQFF
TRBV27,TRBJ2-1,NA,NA,TGTGCCAGCAGTTTTACAGCGTCCTACAATGAGCAGTTCTTC,CASSFTASYNEQFF
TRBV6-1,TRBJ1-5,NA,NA,TGTGCCAGCAGTGGTAGCACGAATAGCAATCAGCCCCAGCATTTT,CASSGSTNSNQPQHF
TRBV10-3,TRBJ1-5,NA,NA,TGTGCCATCAGTGAGTCTGCCCAGGGATGGCAGCCCCAGCATTTT,CAISESAQGWQPQHF
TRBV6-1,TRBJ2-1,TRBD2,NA,TGTGCCAGCAGTGAGGAGGGCGGGAGGGCCCGTCATGAGCAGTTCTTC,CASSEEGGRARHEQFF
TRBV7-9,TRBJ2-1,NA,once,TGTGCCAGCAGCCCGCCGGGGAGCTCCTACAATGAGCAGTTCTTC,CASSPPGSSYNEQFF